This TCR beta chain was retrieved from a study of CD4 T cells in relation to SARS-CoV-2 and coronaviruses. Overall study: PBMCs were cultured with antigen for nine to ten days before TCR beta sequencing.

Sorted naive or memory CD4+ cells met CEF peptides for over 8 days. On this clone itself: Its antigen is not known.

Sequencing was performed with immunoSEQ multiplex PCR; in TCRdb, only in-frame clones are kept and a portion is missing. The sample lists around 31,000 clones, under 80% seen once, with 3% to 4% in the top ten. V lost 8 bases and J lost 2; bases outside the gene matches: 6. CDR1 and CDR2 from the germline V gene are SQVTM and ANQGSEA. The CDR3 spans 12 residues. This clonotype was sampled from an adult with COVID-19. Sequenced sample: memory CD4+ T cells from PBMCs, cultured in vitro. V and J are TRBV29-1 and TRBJ2-7; 7 bases agree with TRBD1. The DNA of the CDR3 is TGCAGCTATAACAGGGGAACCTACGAGCAGTACTTC. Translation: CSYNRGTYEQYF.